Below are 21 T cell receptor beta chains sequenced from a single sample in a study of blood T cell repertoires in COVID-19. The protocol was immunoSEQ multiplex PCR, while the TCRdb copy is restricted to in-frame clones and leaves out a portion. The table includes around 400,000 clones, more than 75% detected once. Sequences were obtained from peripheral blood. The receptors were gathered from a woman aged 55-75 years with COVID-19, enrolled during active disease.

The chain couples TRBV4-1 to TRBJ1-2; no firm D call. The germline gives CDR1 MGHRA, CDR2 YSYEKL. The V end was cut by 5 bases, the J end by 4 bases, with 11 bases between. CDR3 size: 13 residues. CDR3 sequence: CASSSGRAYGYTF. The CDR3 DNA follows: TGCGCCAGCAGCTCCGGGAGGGCCTATGGCTACACCTTC.

The J gene is TRBJ1-6, the V gene TRBV5-1, with 7 bases identical to TRBD1. Germline assignment: CDR1 SGHRS and CDR2 YFSETQ. The CDR3 consists of 14 residues. V lost 4 bases to trimming and J lost 5 bases; unmatched junction nucleotides: 3. Here the CDR3 DNA reads TGCGCCAGCAGCGTGACAGGGAATAATTCACCCCTCCACTTT. It encodes CASSVTGNNSPLHF.

This clone was detected only a few times. The chain uses TRBV6-5 and TRBJ1-2, with 7 bases fitting TRBD1. V gave up 3 bases and J gave up 7 bases; unmatched junction bases: 8. CDR3 length: 14 amino acids. Germline loops: CDR1 MNHEY, CDR2 SVGAGI. CDR3 protein: CASSYDRAYRGYTF. The CDR3 DNA is TGTGCCAGCAGTTATGACAGGGCTTACCGTGGCTACACCTTC.

The rearrangement links TRBV18 to TRBJ1-3; D may be TRBD1 (5 bases). CDR3 length: 16 amino acids. Per germline, CDR1 KGHSH and CDR2 LQKENI. V gave up 3 bases and J gave up 1 base, with 13 bases separating them. This CDR3 is CASSPSRDRSGNTIYF. The CDR3 nucleotides are TGTGCCAGCTCACCTTCGCGGGACCGATCTGGAAACACCATATATTTT.

The chain has TRBV7-2 and TRBJ2-3; unclear D gene. V was trimmed by 2 bases and J by 2 bases, leaving 8 bases between them. Germline V gene data show CDR1 as SGHTA and CDR2 as FQGNSA. The CDR3 is 14 residues long. The CDR3 region is CASSLRPITDTQYF. Here the CDR3 DNA reads TGTGCCAGCAGCTTACGCCCTATCACAGATACGCAGTATTTT. Variable domain in full (rest from reference TRBV7-2 and TRBJ2-3): GAGVSQSPSNKVTEKGKDVELRCDPISGHTALYWYRQSLGQGLEFLIYFQGNSAPDKSGLPSDRFSAERTGGSVSTLTIQRTQQEDSAVYLCASSLRPITDTQYFGPGTRLTVL.

The chain joins TRBV12-5 to TRBJ2-6, with a weak D call TRBD2 (5 bases). The CDR3 has 15 amino acids. Germline V lookup: CDR1 LGHNT, CDR2 FRNRAP. V dropped 5 bases and J dropped 4 bases, with 12 bases sitting between them. In DNA form, the CDR3 reads TGTGCTAGTGGTCCCGGACGGGGAGGGGCCAACGTCCTGACTTTC. Protein: CASGPGRGGANVLTF.

This rearrangement joins TRBV6-5 to TRBJ1-1, with a possible D match to TRBD1 (5 bases). The germline V gene has CDR1 MNHEY and CDR2 SVGAGI. Trimming took off 0 bases at V and 10 bases at J, with 15 bases between the two ends. CDR3 size: 14 residues. The CDR3 reads CASSYSGRAGVAFF. The CDR3 coding sequence is TGTGCCAGCAGTTACTCGGGGCGAGCGGGTGTAGCTTTCTTT.

The chain uses TRBV14 and TRBJ1-4; 11 bases match TRBD1. Losses at the gene ends were 0 bases for V and 6 bases for J; bases not matched to a gene: 12. The CDR3 contains 19 residues. From germline, CDR1 is SGHDN and CDR2 FVKESK. The CDR3 DNA follows: TGTGCCAGCAGCCAAGATCTCGGGACAGGGGGATCCGACGATGAAAAACTGTTTTTT. Translation gives CASSQDLGTGGSDDEKLFF. The entire variable domain, with the rest obtained from reference TRBV14 and TRBJ1-4, is as follows: EAGVTQFPSHSVIEKGQTVTLRCDPISGHDNLYWYRRVMGKEIKFLLHFVKESKQDESGMPNNRFLAERTGGTYSTLKVQPAELEDSGVYFCASSQDLGTGGSDDEKLFFGSGTQLSVL.

V is TRBV4-1 and J is TRBJ2-5; 7 bases align to TRBD1. J was trimmed by 1 base and V by 4 bases; bases with no gene match: 12. Germline CDR1 reads MGHRA; CDR2 reads YSYEKL. The CDR3 has 17 amino acids. Written as DNA, the CDR3 is TGCGCCAGCAGCCGTACGACAGGGAGTTTGGCCCAAGAGACCCAGTACTTC. Translation: CASSRTTGSLAQETQYF.

The chain couples TRBV5-5 to TRBJ1-2, with 7 positions matching TRBD1. Germline CDR1 and CDR2: SGHKS and YYEKEE (reference sequence). The CDR3 is 15 amino acids. The junction had 10 bases not matched to a gene; V was cut back by 4 bases and J by 4 bases. CDR3 protein: CASSLVSGGGYGYTF. CDR3 sequence (DNA): TGTGCCAGCAGCCTAGTCTCAGGGGGAGGCTATGGCTACACCTTC.

The chain employs TRBV5-1 and TRBJ2-1; TRBD1 matches at 9 bases. The CDR3 extends over 15 amino acids. The germline gives CDR1 SGHRS, CDR2 YFSETQ. The V and J ends lost 4 bases and 5 bases, in that order; junction bases with no gene match: 7. The CDR3 bases are TGCGCCAGCAGCCCACAGGGGGCGAATGACAATGAGCAGTTCTTC. Protein product: CASSPQGANDNEQFF.

This chain's CDR3 is CASSYGRDSYEQYF. For the CDR3, the DNA is TGTGCCAGCAGTTACGGGCGGGACTCCTACGAGCAGTACTTC. The rearrangement uses TRBV6-5 and TRBJ2-7, with a tentative D call TRBD2 (6 bases). The CDR3 spans 14 residues. Germline CDR1 reads MNHEY; CDR2 reads SVGAGI. The ends were cut back, 2 bases at V and 0 bases at J, with 8 bases in the middle.

The chain couples TRBV5-1 to TRBJ1-4, with 10 bases aligning to TRBD1. The CDR3 covers 18 residues. V lost 3 bases and J lost 6; bases outside the gene matches: 14. Germline-derived CDR1 and CDR2 are SGHRS and YFSETQ. The CDR3 DNA is TGCGCCAGCAGCTCTCCAAGGACAGGGGGAGTCTGGGATGAAAAACTGTTTTTT. Its translation: CASSSPRTGGVWDEKLFF. Based on the CDR3 plus reference TRBV5-1 and TRBJ1-4, the full variable domain is KAGVTQTPRYLIKTRGQQVTLSCSPISGHRSVSWYQQTPGQGLQFLFEYFSETQRNKGNFPGRFSGRQFSNSRSEMNVSTLELGDSALYLCASSSPRTGGVWDEKLFFGSGTQLSVL.

Points on this clone: Other nucleotide sequences from this sample produce the same CDR3. This chain connects TRBV5-1 to TRBJ1-1; D ambiguous. The CDR3 is made up of 13 amino acids. CDR1 and CDR2 (germline): SGHRS, YFSETQ. V was shortened by 1 base and J by 2 bases, with 6 bases between the two germline ends. CDR3 amino acids: CASSLTVNTEAFF. The CDR3 nucleotides read TGCGCCAGCAGCTTGACGGTTAACACTGAAGCTTTCTTT.

This chain joins TRBV6-1 and TRBJ2-3; unclear D gene. This CDR3 contains 15 residues. V was shortened by 2 bases and J by 0 bases, with 9 bases between the two germline ends. Germline V CDR1 and CDR2: MNHNS, SASEGT. The CDR3 DNA sequence: TGTGCCAGCAGTGAACTAGGCTTTAGCACAGATACGCAGTATTTT. Protein: CASSELGFSTDTQYF.

This sequence joins TRBV4-1 and TRBJ1-4; 8 nucleotides match TRBD1. Germline V gene data show CDR1 as MGHRA and CDR2 as YSYEKL. The CDR3 extends over 16 amino acids. The V and J ends lost 0 bases and 7 bases, in that order; junction bases with no gene match: 7. CDR3 amino acids: CASSQDQGARGEKLFF. In DNA form, the CDR3 reads TGCGCCAGCAGCCAAGATCAGGGGGCGCGAGGTGAAAAACTGTTTTTT.

The chain joins TRBV19 to TRBJ1-4; D is unclear. V dropped 2 bases and J dropped 0 bases, with 10 bases sitting between them. Germline-derived CDR1 and CDR2 are LNHDA and SQIVND (reference sequence). This CDR3 spans 16 amino acids. In DNA form, the CDR3 reads TGTGCCAGTAGTATACGGGGAGCTGCAACTAATGAAAAACTGTTTTTT. Translated, it gives CASSIRGAATNEKLFF.

The rearrangement uses TRBV2 and TRBJ1-6; D possibly corresponds to TRBD1 (6 bases). This CDR3 has 14 residues. Trimming took off 6 bases at V and 10 bases at J, with 16 bases between the two ends. Germline CDR1 is SNHLY and CDR2 is FYNNEI. For the CDR3, the DNA is TGTGCCAGCAGGTACAGGGAGAAGGGATCACCCCTCCACTTT. It encodes CASRYREKGSPLHF.

This clone occurred a few times. The V call is TRBV12-3 or TRBV12-4, the J call TRBJ2-7; D unclear. The CDR3 is 11 amino acids. Trimming pared 3 bases from V and 5 bases from J, leaving 5 bases between. The CDR3: CASSFSDEQYF. Here the CDR3 DNA reads TGTGCCAGCAGTTTTTCCGACGAGCAGTACTTC.

The genes are TRBV19 and TRBJ1-2; D is possibly TRBD1 (6 bases). Trimming took off 3 bases at V and 4 bases at J, with 18 bases between the two ends. The CDR3 covers 16 residues. CDR1 LNHDA and CDR2 SQIVND come from the germline V gene (reference sequence). The chain's CDR3 is CASSITPGAAGYGYTF. CDR3 sequence (DNA): TGTGCCAGTAGTATCACCCCAGGGGCCGCTGGCTATGGCTACACCTTC.

This chain links TRBV5-4 with TRBJ1-2; TRBD1 is a possible D gene (6 bases). CDR1 SGHNT and CDR2 YYREEE come from the germline V gene (reference sequence). The V end lost 0 bases, the J end lost 0 bases, and 12 bases lay between the germline ends. CDR3 length equals 16 residues. Here the CDR3 reads CASSLALQGANYGYTF. The CDR3 DNA reads TGTGCCAGCAGCTTGGCGTTACAGGGAGCTAACTATGGCTACACCTTC. The whole variable domain, remainder taken from reference TRBV5-4 and TRBJ1-2, is ETGVTQSPTHLIKTRGQQVTLRCSSQSGHNTVSWYQQALGQGPQFIFQYYREEENGRGNFPPRFSGLQFPNYSSELNVNALELDDSALYLCASSLALQGANYGYTFGSGTRLTVV.